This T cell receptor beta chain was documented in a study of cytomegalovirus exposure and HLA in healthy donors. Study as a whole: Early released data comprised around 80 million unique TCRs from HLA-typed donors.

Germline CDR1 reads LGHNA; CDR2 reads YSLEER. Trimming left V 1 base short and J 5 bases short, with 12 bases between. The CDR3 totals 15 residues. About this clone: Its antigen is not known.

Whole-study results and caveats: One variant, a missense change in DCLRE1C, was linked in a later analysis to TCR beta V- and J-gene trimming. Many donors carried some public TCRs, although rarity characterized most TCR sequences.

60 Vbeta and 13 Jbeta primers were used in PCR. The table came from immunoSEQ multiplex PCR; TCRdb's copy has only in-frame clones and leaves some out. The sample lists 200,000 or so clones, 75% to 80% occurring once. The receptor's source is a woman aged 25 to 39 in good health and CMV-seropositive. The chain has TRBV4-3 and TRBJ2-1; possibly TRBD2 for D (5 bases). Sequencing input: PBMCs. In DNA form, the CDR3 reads TGCGCCAGCAGCCAAGTAATAGCGTTCGACAATGAGCAGTTCTTC. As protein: CASSQVIAFDNEQFF.